Presented here are 16 T cell receptor beta chains from one specimen sequenced in a study of OX40 agonist ivuxolimab in advanced cancers. Clones were sequenced by immunoSEQ multiplex PCR, and TCRdb holds only the in-frame ones, with some missing. The sample includes roughly 53,000 clones, 70% to 85% of them seen just once. The sample was CD4+ or CD8+ T cells sorted from blood, taken in a trial of the OX40 agonist ivuxolimab. The receptors here all came from an adult with an advanced solid tumor such as melanoma, head and neck, liver or kidney cancer.

V usage is TRBV11-3 and J usage is TRBJ1-1; D not certain. The CDR3 spans 13 residues. The germline V and J ends were trimmed by 5 bases and 3 bases, with 10 bases remaining between them. Germline CDR1 reads SGHNT; CDR2 reads YENEEA. The CDR3 protein is CASSLLADTEAFF. The CDR3 bases are TGTGCCAGCAGCCTATTAGCCGACACTGAAGCTTTCTTT.

V usage is TRBV18 and J usage is TRBJ1-1, with TRBD1 matching over 9 bases. Germline V gene sequence: CDR1 KGHSH, CDR2 LQKENI. V shed 2 bases, J shed 0 bases, and the junction held 10 bases outside the gene matches. This CDR3 comprises 18 residues. CDR3 residues: CASSPGTGLGRMNTEAFF. CDR3 coding DNA: TGTGCCAGCTCACCAGGGACAGGGCTGGGGAGAATGAACACTGAAGCTTTCTTT.

V usage is TRBV28 and J usage is TRBJ1-3; no definite D call. Trimming pared 4 bases from V and 2 bases from J, leaving 9 bases between. The CDR3 runs to 14 residues. CDR1 is MDHEN, CDR2 SYDVKM, per germline. CDR3 in amino acids: CASSSRVPGNTIYF. The CDR3 DNA sequence: TGTGCCAGCAGTTCCCGCGTACCTGGAAACACCATATATTTT. Filled out from reference TRBV28 and TRBJ1-3, the complete variable domain reads DVKVTQSSRYLVKRTGEKVFLECVQDMDHENMFWYRQDPGLGLRLIYFSYDVKMKEKGDIPEGYSVSREKKERFSLILESASTNQTSMYLCASSSRVPGNTIYFGEGSWLTVV.

The rearrangement links TRBV27 to TRBJ1-5; unclear D gene. Germline CDR1 is MNHEY and CDR2 is SMNVEV (reference sequence). CDR3 length: 13 amino acids. V was trimmed by 5 bases and J by 6 bases, leaving 11 bases between them. CDR3: CASSKSTGQPQHF. In DNA, the CDR3 is TGTGCCAGCAGTAAATCAACCGGTCAGCCCCAGCATTTT.

The chain employs TRBV11-1 and TRBJ2-1; no clear D gene. CDR1 is SGHAT, CDR2 FQDESV, per germline (reference sequence). The CDR3 covers 12 residues. Trimming took 1 base from V and 7 from J, leaving 5 bases between them. DNA for the CDR3: TGTGCCAGCAGCTTAGATCTAAATGAGCAGTTCTTC. Protein sequence: CASSLDLNEQFF.

This rearrangement joins TRBV19 to TRBJ2-5, with a tentative D call TRBD2 (6 bases). V shed 7 bases and J shed 5 bases, with 17 bases lying between them. Germline V gene data show CDR1 as LNHDA and CDR2 as SQIVND (reference sequence). The CDR3 runs 14 residues. CDR3 residues: CASKQQGGEETQYF. In nucleotides, the CDR3 is TGTGCCAGTAAGCAGCAGGGCGGGGAGGAGACCCAGTACTTC. The full variable domain, with the rest looked up from reference TRBV19 and TRBJ2-5, is DGGITQSPKYLFRKEGQNVTLSCEQNLNHDAMYWYRQDPGQGLRLIYYSQIVNDFQKGDIAEGYSVSREKKESFPLTVTSAQKNPTAFYLCASKQQGGEETQYFGPGTRLLVL.

The V call is TRBV9, the J call TRBJ1-1; weak D call: TRBD1 (6 bases). V was pared by 4 bases and J by 1 base, with 11 bases between. CDR3 size: 14 residues. From germline, CDR1 is SGDLS and CDR2 YYNGEE. Here the CDR3 reads CASSRDTQNTEAFF. The DNA for the CDR3 is TGTGCCAGCAGCCGGGACACACAGAACACTGAAGCTTTCTTT. The entire variable domain, with the rest obtained from reference TRBV9 and TRBJ1-1, is as follows: DSGVTQTPKHLITATGQRVTLRCSPRSGDLSVYWYQQSLDQGLQFLIQYYNGEERAKGNILERFSAQQFPDLHSELNLSSLELGDSALYFCASSRDTQNTEAFFGQGTRLTVV.

The gene calls are TRBV7-7 and TRBJ2-7, with 9 bases identical to TRBD1. The CDR3 is 15 amino acids. Looked up from germline, CDR1 is SSHAT and CDR2 is FNYEAQ (reference sequence). Losses at the gene ends were 5 bases for V and 0 bases for J; bases not matched to a gene: 5. For the CDR3, the DNA is TGTGCCAGCAGCCGAGGGACAGGGAGCTCCTACGAGCAGTACTTC. Its protein product is CASSRGTGSSYEQYF.

This rearrangement joins TRBV7-9 to TRBJ2-6; D may be TRBD2 (5 bases). The CDR3 totals 14 residues. Per the germline V gene, CDR1 is SEHNR and CDR2 is FQNEAQ (reference sequence). V was pared by 8 bases and J by 0 bases, with 8 bases between. CDR3 in amino acids: CASGLRSGANVLTF. The CDR3 nucleotides read TGTGCCAGCGGACTGCGCTCTGGGGCCAACGTCCTGACTTTC.

The V and J genes are TRBV9 and TRBJ1-3; a possible D gene is TRBD1 (5 bases). V was trimmed by 1 base and J by 4 bases, leaving 12 bases between them. Germline CDR1 reads SGDLS; CDR2 reads YYNGEE. This CDR3 has 15 amino acids. The CDR3 sequence: CASSVRGAEGNTIYF. The CDR3 DNA reads TGTGCCAGCAGCGTAAGGGGCGCGGAAGGAAACACCATATATTTT.

The chain couples TRBV30 to TRBJ1-5; a weak D match, TRBD1 (6 bases). Germline values: CDR1 GTSNPN, CDR2 SVGIG (reference sequence). This CDR3 spans 15 amino acids. Trimming pared 3 bases from V and 3 bases from J, leaving 15 bases between. CDR3 bases: TGTGCCTGGAGCGCCACAGGGACTTTCAATCAGCCCCAGCATTTT. It encodes CAWSATGTFNQPQHF. Drawing the rest from reference TRBV30 and TRBJ1-5, the complete variable domain is SQTIHQWPATLVQPVGSPLSLECTVEGTSNPNLYWYRQAAGRGLQLLFYSVGIGQISSEVPQNLSASRPQDRQFILSSKKLLLSDSGFYLCAWSATGTFNQPQHFGDGTRLSIL.

CDR3 amino acids: CSVALAGEKTDTQYF. The CDR3 DNA sequence: TGCAGCGTTGCCTTAGCGGGAGAGAAGACAGATACGCAGTATTTT. The chain links TRBV29-1 to TRBJ2-3; TRBD2 aligns across 9 bases. This CDR3 has 15 amino acids. CDR1 and CDR2 (germline): SQVTM, ANQGSEA. With 4 bases clipped from V and 3 bases from J, the junction kept 8 bases outside the gene matches.

The chain links TRBV28 to TRBJ2-1; D gene uncertain. CDR3 length equals 11 residues. V dropped 6 bases and J dropped 12 bases, with 12 bases sitting between them. CDR1 and CDR2 from the germline V gene are MDHEN and SYDVKM. CDR3 nucleotide sequence: TGTGCCAGCAGCCGCCCGGGTGCGCAGTTCTTC. It encodes CASSRPGAQFF.

The chain employs TRBV29-1 and TRBJ2-7; TRBD2 might be the D (6 bases). V was clipped by 6 bases and J by 0 bases, with 6 bases between them. The CDR3 totals 11 residues. The germline gives CDR1 SQVTM, CDR2 ANQGSEA. The CDR3: CSVTSSYEQYF. As DNA, the CDR3 is TGCAGCGTGACTAGCTCCTACGAGCAGTACTTC.

This chain connects TRBV28 to TRBJ1-3; 9 nucleotides agree with TRBD1. V lost 2 bases and J lost 2; bases outside the gene matches: 7. The CDR3 consists of 17 residues. Germline loops: CDR1 MDHEN, CDR2 SYDVKM. The CDR3: CASSLIQGALAGNTIYF. CDR3 DNA: TGTGCCAGCAGTTTAATACAGGGGGCGTTGGCTGGAAACACCATATATTTT.

This clone was observed once. This chain connects TRBV2 to TRBJ2-3; 8 positions match TRBD1. In germline, CDR1 is SNHLY, CDR2 FYNNEI. The CDR3 covers 13 residues. The J segment lost 6 bases and the V segment lost 6 bases, leaving 5 bases of the junction unmatched. CDR3 DNA: TGTGCCAGCAGCTGGACAGGGCCGGATACGCAGTATTTT. Translated: CASSWTGPDTQYF. The full variable domain, completed using reference TRBV2 and TRBJ2-3, is EPEVTQTPSHQVTQMGQEVILRCVPISNHLYFYWYRQILGQKVEFLVSFYNNEISEKSEIFDDQFSVERPDGSNFTLKIRSTKLEDSAMYFCASSWTGPDTQYFGPGTRLTVL.